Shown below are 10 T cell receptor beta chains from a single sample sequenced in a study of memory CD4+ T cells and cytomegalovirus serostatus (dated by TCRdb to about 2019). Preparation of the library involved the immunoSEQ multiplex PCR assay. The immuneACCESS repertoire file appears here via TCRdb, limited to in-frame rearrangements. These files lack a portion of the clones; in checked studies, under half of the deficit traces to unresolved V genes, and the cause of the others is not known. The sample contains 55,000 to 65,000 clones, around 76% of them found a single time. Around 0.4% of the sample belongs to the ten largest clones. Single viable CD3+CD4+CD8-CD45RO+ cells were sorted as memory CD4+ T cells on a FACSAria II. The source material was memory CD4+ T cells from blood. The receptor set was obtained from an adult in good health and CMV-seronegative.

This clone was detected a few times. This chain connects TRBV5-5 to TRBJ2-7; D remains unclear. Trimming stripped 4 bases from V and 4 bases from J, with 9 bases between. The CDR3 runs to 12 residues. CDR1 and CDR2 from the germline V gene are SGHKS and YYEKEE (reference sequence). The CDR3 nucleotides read TGTGCCAGCAGCCTTACGGCGTACGAGCAGTACTTC. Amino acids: CASSLTAYEQYF.

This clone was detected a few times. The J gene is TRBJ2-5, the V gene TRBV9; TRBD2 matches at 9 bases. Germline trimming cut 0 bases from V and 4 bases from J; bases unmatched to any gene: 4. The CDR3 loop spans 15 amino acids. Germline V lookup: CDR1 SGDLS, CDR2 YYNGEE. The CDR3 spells CASSVGGGAGETQYF. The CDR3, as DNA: TGTGCCAGCAGCGTAGGCGGGGGGGCCGGAGAGACCCAGTACTTC.

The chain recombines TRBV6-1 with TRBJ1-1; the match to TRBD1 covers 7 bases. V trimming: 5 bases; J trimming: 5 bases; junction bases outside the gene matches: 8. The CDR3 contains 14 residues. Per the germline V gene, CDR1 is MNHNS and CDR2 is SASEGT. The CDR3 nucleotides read TGTGCCAGCAGTAACAGGGGCCTTGGGACTGAAGCTTTCTTT. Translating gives CASSNRGLGTEAFF.

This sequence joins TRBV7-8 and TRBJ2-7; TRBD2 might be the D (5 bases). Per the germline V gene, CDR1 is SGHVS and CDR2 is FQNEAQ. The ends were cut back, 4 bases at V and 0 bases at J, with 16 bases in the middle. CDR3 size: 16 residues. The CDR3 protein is CASSSAGHLNSYEQYF. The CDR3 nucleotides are TGTGCCAGCAGCTCCGCGGGCCACCTAAACTCCTACGAGCAGTACTTC.

CDR3 coding DNA: TGCGCCAGCAGCCAAGTCGGGACAAGCGAGCAGTACTTC. Translated, it gives CASSQVGTSEQYF. The rearrangement links TRBV4-3 to TRBJ2-7; a weak D match, TRBD1 (6 bases). Germline CDR1 LGHNA, CDR2 YSLEER. This CDR3 comprises 13 residues. Trimming stripped 1 base from V and 6 bases from J, with 10 bases between.

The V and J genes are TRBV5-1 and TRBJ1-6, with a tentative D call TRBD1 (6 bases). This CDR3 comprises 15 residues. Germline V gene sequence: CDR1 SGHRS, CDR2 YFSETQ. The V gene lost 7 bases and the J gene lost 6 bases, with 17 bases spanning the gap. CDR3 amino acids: CASRIEQGFNSPLHF. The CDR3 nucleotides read TGCGCCAGCCGTATTGAACAGGGATTTAATTCACCCCTCCACTTT.

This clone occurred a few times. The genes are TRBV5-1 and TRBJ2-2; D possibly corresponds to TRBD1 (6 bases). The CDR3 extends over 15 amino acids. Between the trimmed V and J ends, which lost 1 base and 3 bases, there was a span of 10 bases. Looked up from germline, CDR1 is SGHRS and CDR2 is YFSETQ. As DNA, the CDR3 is TGCGCCAGCAGCTTGAGGGGGTTAGACACCGGGGAGCTGTTTTTT. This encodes CASSLRGLDTGELFF.

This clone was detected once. The CDR3 coding sequence is TGTGCCAGCCGAAACTTTGGTGGGGCCGGGGAGCTGTTTTTT. This sequence encodes CASRNFGGAGELFF. The rearrangement uses TRBV6-5 and TRBJ2-2; D uncertain. The CDR3 spans 14 residues. Germline-derived CDR1 and CDR2 are MNHEY and SVGAGI. Trimming pared 8 bases from V and 6 bases from J, leaving 16 bases between.

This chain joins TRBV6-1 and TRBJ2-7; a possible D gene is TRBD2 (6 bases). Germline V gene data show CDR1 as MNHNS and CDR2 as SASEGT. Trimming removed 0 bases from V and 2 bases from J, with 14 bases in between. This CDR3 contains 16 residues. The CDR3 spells CASSEARRGNAYEQYF. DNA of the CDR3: TGTGCCAGCAGTGAAGCGAGGAGGGGCAATGCCTACGAGCAGTACTTC.

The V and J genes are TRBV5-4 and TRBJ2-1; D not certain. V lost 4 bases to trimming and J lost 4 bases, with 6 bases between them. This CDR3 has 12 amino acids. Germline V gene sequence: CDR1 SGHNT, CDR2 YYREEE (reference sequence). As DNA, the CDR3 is TGTGCCAGCAGCCCGGGTTACAATGAGCAGTTCTTC. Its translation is CASSPGYNEQFF.